The 19 T cell receptor beta chains below come from one sample, sequenced in a study of T cell responses to AZD1222 COVID-19 vaccine. The table came from immunoSEQ multiplex PCR; TCRdb's copy has only in-frame clones and leaves some out. The table shows under 100,000 clones, with approximately 85% occurring only once. The input for sequencing was peripheral blood, taken 28 days after the second AZD1222 dose. The receptors come from an adult who received the AZD1222 COVID-19 vaccine.

The J gene is TRBJ1-2, the V gene TRBV7-8; TRBD1 might be the D (5 bases). V was cut by 5 bases and J by 0 bases, with 16 bases left in between. The CDR3 has 16 residues. Germline-derived CDR1 and CDR2 are SGHVS and FQNEAQ. CDR3 protein: CASSPTARGANYGYTF. The CDR3 coding sequence is TGTGCCAGCAGCCCCACAGCGAGAGGGGCTAACTATGGCTACACCTTC.

This chain joins TRBV11-2 and TRBJ2-7; weak D call: TRBD2 (6 bases). Deletions cut 0 bases from V and 6 bases from J, with 12 bases between. The germline gives CDR1 SGHAT, CDR2 FQNNGV. The CDR3 spans 14 residues. Written as DNA, the CDR3 is TGTGCCAGCAGCTTAGATCTGGGGAGGAGCGAGCAGTACTTC. This sequence encodes CASSLDLGRSEQYF.

The V gene is TRBV15, the J gene TRBJ1-5; no clear D gene. Between the trimmed V and J ends, which lost 6 bases and 1 base, there was a span of 7 bases. The CDR3 loop spans 13 amino acids. Germline lookup yields CDR1 LNHNV and CDR2 YYDKDF (reference sequence). The CDR3 bases are TGTGCCACCAGTACGGAAAGCAATCAGCCCCAGCATTTT. Encoded protein: CATSTESNQPQHF.

The CDR3: CATKPGPANNEQFF. DNA of the CDR3: TGTGCCACGAAACCGGGACCCGCCAACAATGAGCAGTTCTTC. The gene calls are TRBV6-5 and TRBJ2-1; the D call may be TRBD1 or TRBD2 (5 bases each). V lost 10 bases and J 5 bases, leaving 18 bases between the germline ends. The V gene's germline CDR1 is MNHEY and CDR2 SVGAGI. The CDR3 spans 14 residues.

V gene TRBV6-5 combines with J gene TRBJ1-1, with D possibly matching TRBD1 (6 bases). V was trimmed by 2 bases and J by 5 bases, leaving 15 bases between them. Germline V gene lookup returns CDR1 MNHEY and CDR2 SVGAGI. The CDR3 runs to 15 residues. As DNA, the CDR3 is TGTGCCAGCAGTTACGACATATACCAGGGGACTGAAGCTTTCTTT. Encoded protein: CASSYDIYQGTEAFF.

This chain uses TRBV13 with TRBJ2-1; D call uncertain. The length of the CDR3 is 11 residues. Germline CDR1 PRHDT, CDR2 FYEKMQ (reference sequence). The germline V and J ends were trimmed by 7 bases and 4 bases, with 5 bases remaining between them. CDR3 in DNA: TGTGCCAGCAAGGGTTACAATGAGCAGTTCTTC. Its translation is CASKGYNEQFF.

This chain connects TRBV7-2 to TRBJ1-6; D perhaps matches TRBD1 (5 bases). With 0 bases removed from V and 3 bases from J, the gap between germline ends came to 15 bases. The CDR3 has 18 residues. The germline CDR1 and CDR2 sequences are SGHTA and FQGNSA. CDR3 sequence: CASSLAGRGSSYNSPLHF. CDR3 DNA sequence: TGTGCCAGCAGCTTAGCGGGGAGGGGCAGCAGCTATAATTCACCCCTCCACTTT.

CDR3 bases: TGTGCCAGCAGCCAAGCGGTGAATGGCTACACCTTC. It translates to CASSQAVNGYTF. The chain is built from TRBV3-1 (or the pseudogene TRBV3-2) and TRBJ1-2; D is undetermined. Trimming took off 1 base at V and 6 bases at J, with 6 bases between the two ends. Germline CDR1 LGHDT, CDR2 YNNKEL (reference sequence). The CDR3 loop spans 12 amino acids.

The V gene is TRBV7-9, the J gene TRBJ2-1; 13 bases are shared with TRBD2. V dropped 4 bases and J dropped 9; count of bases not matched to a gene: 9. Germline loops: CDR1 SEHNR, CDR2 FQNEAQ (reference sequence). The CDR3 contains 16 residues. The CDR3 here is CASSSDGLAGASEQFF. The CDR3 DNA is TGTGCCAGCAGCTCCGATGGACTAGCGGGAGCCAGTGAGCAGTTCTTC. Based on the CDR3 plus reference TRBV7-9 and TRBJ2-1, the full variable domain is DTGVSQNPRHKITKRGQNVTFRCDPISEHNRLYWYRQTLGQGPEFLTYFQNEAQLEKSRLLSDRFSAERPKGSFSTLEIQRTEQGDSAMYLCASSSDGLAGASEQFFGPGTRLTVL.

The chain links TRBV20-1 to TRBJ1-1; D perhaps matches TRBD1 (6 bases). This CDR3 region has 11 residues. V was trimmed by 5 bases and J by 9 bases, leaving 13 bases between them. From germline, CDR1 is DFQATT and CDR2 SNEGSKA (reference sequence). CDR3 sequence reads: CSAGGGNKAFF. As DNA, the CDR3 is TGCAGTGCTGGGGGGGGCAACAAAGCTTTCTTT.

This clone has just a few counts. The V call is TRBV14, the J call TRBJ1-2; no clear D. V lost 0 bases and J lost 8, with 13 bases in between. Germline CDR1 is SGHDN and CDR2 is FVKESK. The length of the CDR3 is 14 residues. CDR3 in DNA: TGTGCCAGCAGCCAAGAGGGCCCACAGTACGGCTACACCTTC. This gives the protein CASSQEGPQYGYTF.

This clone has only a few counts. This CDR3 is also generated by other DNA sequences in the sample. J is TRBJ1-2 and V is TRBV7-2, with 7 nucleotides matching TRBD1. This CDR3 spans 14 amino acids. Germline loops: CDR1 SGHTA, CDR2 FQGNSA. V dropped 4 bases and J dropped 5; count of bases not matched to a gene: 7. The CDR3, as DNA: TGTGCCAGCAGCTCCTCAGGGGGACAGTATGGCTACACCTTC. Protein product: CASSSSGGQYGYTF.

This chain links TRBV19 with TRBJ1-1; D is unresolved. The CDR3 has 17 residues. Trimming took 3 bases from V and 1 from J, leaving 18 bases between them. Per the germline V gene, CDR1 is LNHDA and CDR2 is SQIVND (reference sequence). The CDR3 is CASSIQWSDTTNTEAFF. In DNA, the CDR3 is TGTGCCAGTAGTATTCAGTGGTCAGATACTACGAACACTGAAGCTTTCTTT.

CDR3 nucleotide sequence: TGTGCCACCAGTGATTTAGCTACGATCCACACAGATACGCAGTATTTT. This encodes CATSDLATIHTDTQYF. The chain recombines TRBV24-1 with TRBJ2-3; the D is unclear. V gave up 1 base and J gave up 2 bases, with 12 bases separating them. Germline V gene data show CDR1 as KGHDR and CDR2 as SFDVKD. The CDR3 length is 16 residues.

The chain combines TRBV10-3 with TRBJ1-5; TRBD1 aligns across 8 bases. This CDR3 is built from 15 residues. Germline V CDR1 and CDR2: ENHRY, SYGVKD. J gave up 2 bases and V 6 bases, and 6 bases lay outside the gene matches. The chain's CDR3 is CAIREDRGGNQPQHF. The CDR3 DNA follows: TGTGCCATCAGGGAAGACAGGGGCGGCAATCAGCCCCAGCATTTT.

Only a few counts were recorded for this clone. V is TRBV6-5 and J is TRBJ2-5; D is unclear. This CDR3 has 15 residues. The germline V gene encodes CDR1 MNHEY and CDR2 SVGAGI. V dropped 3 bases and J dropped 5 bases, with 16 bases sitting between them. The CDR3 loop is CASSYEEKLTETQYF. As DNA, the CDR3 is TGTGCCAGCAGTTATGAGGAGAAGCTAACTGAGACCCAGTACTTC.

The gene calls are TRBV27 and TRBJ1-1; 10 positions agree with TRBD1. This CDR3 is built from 17 residues. The germline gives CDR1 MNHEY, CDR2 SMNVEV (reference sequence). V dropped 6 bases and J dropped 1; count of bases not matched to a gene: 11. The CDR3 loop reads CASSRLRDRGGNTEAFF. The CDR3 DNA reads as TGTGCCAGCAGCCGTTTAAGGGACAGGGGAGGGAACACTGAAGCTTTCTTT.

This chain uses TRBV11-3 with TRBJ1-2; D is unclear. Germline V gives CDR1 SGHNT, CDR2 YENEEA. The CDR3 sequence is 14 residues long. V lost 6 bases to trimming and J lost 8 bases, with 19 bases between them. The CDR3 spells CASSFVAADGGYTF. In DNA form, the CDR3 reads TGTGCCAGCAGTTTTGTGGCAGCGGACGGAGGCTACACCTTC.

V and J are TRBV7-9 and TRBJ2-2, with 7 bases identical to TRBD1. The V and J ends lost 7 bases and 1 base, in that order; junction bases with no gene match: 9. Germline V gives CDR1 SEHNR, CDR2 FQNEAQ (reference sequence). CDR3 length equals 16 residues. The CDR3 is CASIAQGLLNTGELFF. The CDR3 DNA reads TGTGCCAGCATAGCACAGGGGCTCCTGAACACCGGGGAGCTGTTTTTT.